The next 6 T cell receptor beta chains were all read from a single sample in a study of blood T cell repertoires in COVID-19. Clones were sequenced by immunoSEQ multiplex PCR, and TCRdb holds only the in-frame ones, with some missing. The table has tens of thousands of clones, 75% to 95% seen once. Sequencing was done on a sample of peripheral blood. The source is a human donor in a cohort sampled during active COVID-19.

The J gene is TRBJ1-5, the V gene TRBV15, with 7 positions matching TRBD1. Germline CDR1 reads LNHNV; CDR2 reads YYDKDF (reference sequence). This CDR3 comprises 15 residues. Trimming cost V 5 bases and J 6 bases; bases outside gene matches: 10. CDR3 protein: CATSVEGARGQPQHF. The CDR3 nucleotides read TGTGCCACCAGCGTAGAGGGGGCGCGGGGTCAGCCCCAGCATTTT.

The V and J genes are TRBV9 and TRBJ2-5; TRBD2 aligns across 12 bases. The V gene end was trimmed by 0 bases and the J gene end by 4 bases; junction bases not matched to a gene: 1. The germline CDR1 and CDR2 sequences are SGDLS and YYNGEE. The CDR3 extends over 15 amino acids. CDR3 sequence (DNA): TGTGCCAGCAGCGTAGAGGGACTAGCGGGAGAGACCCAGTACTTC. The encoded protein is CASSVEGLAGETQYF.

The rearrangement uses TRBV10-1 and TRBJ2-1; maybe TRBD2 (7 bases). This CDR3 has 15 residues. The V end lost 3 bases, the J end lost 6 bases, and 15 bases lay between the germline ends. In germline, CDR1 is WNHNN, CDR2 SYGVQD (reference sequence). Written as DNA, the CDR3 is TGCGCCAGCAGTGACTGGGGGGGCCTCGTCAATGAGCAGTTCTTC. Translating gives CASSDWGGLVNEQFF.

The chain carries TRBV6-4 and TRBJ1-2; D gene uncertain. Germline V gene sequence: CDR1 MRHNA, CDR2 SNTAGT. Between the trimmed V and J ends, which lost 2 bases and 4 bases, there was a span of 5 bases. This CDR3 is 12 amino acids long. The DNA of the CDR3 is TGTGCCAGCAGTGACGAGTTCTATGGCTACACCTTC. Translating it yields CASSDEFYGYTF.

V usage is TRBV18 and J usage is TRBJ2-7; 8 nucleotides line up with TRBD2. Germline-derived CDR1 and CDR2 are KGHSH and LQKENI. J lost 5 bases, V lost 6 bases, and 9 bases had no gene match. This CDR3 spans 14 amino acids. The DNA of the CDR3 is TGTGCCAGCTCCCGGCGGGGGGAGAAGGACGAGCAGTACTTC. Translated: CASSRRGEKDEQYF.

The chain couples TRBV11-3 to TRBJ2-1; perhaps TRBD2 as D (6 bases). With 6 bases removed from V and 1 base from J, the gap between germline ends came to 7 bases. The CDR3 length is 13 residues. Germline CDR1 SGHNT, CDR2 YENEEA. The DNA for the CDR3 is TGTGCCAGCAGGGGGGGTTCCTACAATGAGCAGTTCTTC. The encoded protein is CASRGGSYNEQFF.